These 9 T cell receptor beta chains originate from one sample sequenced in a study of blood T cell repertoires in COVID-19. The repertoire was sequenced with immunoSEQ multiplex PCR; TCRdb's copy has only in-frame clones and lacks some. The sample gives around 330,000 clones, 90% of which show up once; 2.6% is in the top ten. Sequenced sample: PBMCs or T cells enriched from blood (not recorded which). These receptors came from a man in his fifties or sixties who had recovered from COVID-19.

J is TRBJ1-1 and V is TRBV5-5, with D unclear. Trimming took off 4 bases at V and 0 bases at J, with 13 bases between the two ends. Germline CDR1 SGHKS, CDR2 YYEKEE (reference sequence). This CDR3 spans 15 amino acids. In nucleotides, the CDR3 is TGTGCCAGCAGCCGAACGCCTCAGTTGAACACTGAAGCTTTCTTT. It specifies CASSRTPQLNTEAFF.

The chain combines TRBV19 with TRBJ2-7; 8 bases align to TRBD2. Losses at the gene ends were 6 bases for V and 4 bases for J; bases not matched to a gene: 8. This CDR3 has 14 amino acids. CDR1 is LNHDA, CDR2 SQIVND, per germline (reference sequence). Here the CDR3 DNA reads TGTGCCAGTAGCCCGGCGGGAGGCCAGTACGAGCAGTACTTC. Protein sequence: CASSPAGGQYEQYF.

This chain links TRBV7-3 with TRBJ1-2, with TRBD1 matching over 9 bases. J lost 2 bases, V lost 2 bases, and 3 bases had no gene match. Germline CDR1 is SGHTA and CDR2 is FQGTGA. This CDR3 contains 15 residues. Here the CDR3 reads CASSLGGQGNYGYTF. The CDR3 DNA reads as TGTGCCAGCAGCTTAGGCGGACAGGGGAACTATGGCTACACCTTC.

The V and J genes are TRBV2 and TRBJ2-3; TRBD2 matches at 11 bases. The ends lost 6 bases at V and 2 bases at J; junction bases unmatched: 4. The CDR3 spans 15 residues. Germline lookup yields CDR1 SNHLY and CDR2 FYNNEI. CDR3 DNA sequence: TGTGCCAGCAGGCGACTAGCGGGGATCACAGATACGCAGTATTTT. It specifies CASRRLAGITDTQYF.

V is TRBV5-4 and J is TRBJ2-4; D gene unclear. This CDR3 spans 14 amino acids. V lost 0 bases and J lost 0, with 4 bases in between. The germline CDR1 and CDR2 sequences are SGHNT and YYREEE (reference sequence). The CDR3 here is CASSLAVAKNIQYF. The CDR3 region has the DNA TGTGCCAGCAGCTTGGCTGTAGCCAAAAACATTCAGTACTTC. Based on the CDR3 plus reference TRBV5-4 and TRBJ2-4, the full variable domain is ETGVTQSPTHLIKTRGQQVTLRCSSQSGHNTVSWYQQALGQGPQFIFQYYREEENGRGNFPPRFSGLQFPNYSSELNVNALELDDSALYLCASSLAVAKNIQYFGAGTRLSVL.

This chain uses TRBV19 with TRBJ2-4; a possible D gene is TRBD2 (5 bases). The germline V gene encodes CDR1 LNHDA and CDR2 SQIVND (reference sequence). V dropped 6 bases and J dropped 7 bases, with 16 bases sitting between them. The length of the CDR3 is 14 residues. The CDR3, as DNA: TGTGCCAGTAGCCCCGGGGTGAGGGTTAACATTCAGTACTTC. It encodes CASSPGVRVNIQYF.

The CDR3 DNA reads as TGTGCCAGCAGTTTGGGGCAATTTAAGCAGTACTTC. Encoded protein: CASSLGQFKQYF. The chain joins TRBV12-3 or TRBV12-4 to TRBJ2-7; maybe TRBD1 (5 bases). The V end lost 3 bases, the J end lost 8 bases, and 11 bases lay between the germline ends. The CDR3 spans 12 residues.

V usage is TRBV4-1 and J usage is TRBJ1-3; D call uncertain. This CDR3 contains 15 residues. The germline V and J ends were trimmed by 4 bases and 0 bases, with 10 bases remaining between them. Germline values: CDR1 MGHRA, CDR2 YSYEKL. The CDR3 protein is CASSPRHLSGNTIYF. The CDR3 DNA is TGCGCCAGCAGCCCCAGGCACCTCTCTGGAAACACCATATATTTT.

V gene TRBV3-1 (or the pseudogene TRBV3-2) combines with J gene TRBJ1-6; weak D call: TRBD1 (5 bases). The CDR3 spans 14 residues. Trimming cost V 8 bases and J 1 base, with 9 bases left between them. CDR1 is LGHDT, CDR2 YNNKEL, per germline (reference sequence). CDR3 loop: CASWGGSYNSPLHF. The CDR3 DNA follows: TGTGCCAGCTGGGGGGGATCCTATAATTCACCCCTCCACTTT.